This T cell receptor beta chain was identified during a study of identical twins. The length of the CDR3 is 16 residues. Germline V lookup: CDR1 SEHNR, CDR2 FQNEAQ (reference sequence). V gave up 2 bases and J gave up 2 bases; unmatched junction bases: 6. TCRdb redid the calling of the 5' RACE reads with MiXCR, one entry per CDR3 protein. The sample lists 1.5 million to 2 million distinct CDR3 sequences, about 31% seen once, with about 0.27% in the top ten. General study points: The study reached conclusions through statistical analysis that was cross-sectional, not following the same donors.

This clonotype was counted a few times. Its specificity is not known. The receptor was derived from a newborn girl in good health. The chain couples TRBV7-9 to TRBJ2-3; 8 bases agree with TRBD1. Sequenced: cord blood. The CDR3 nucleotides read TGTGCCAGCAGCTTACGAGGACAGGGCGCCACAGATACGCAGTATTTT. Amino acids: CASSLRGQGATDTQYF.